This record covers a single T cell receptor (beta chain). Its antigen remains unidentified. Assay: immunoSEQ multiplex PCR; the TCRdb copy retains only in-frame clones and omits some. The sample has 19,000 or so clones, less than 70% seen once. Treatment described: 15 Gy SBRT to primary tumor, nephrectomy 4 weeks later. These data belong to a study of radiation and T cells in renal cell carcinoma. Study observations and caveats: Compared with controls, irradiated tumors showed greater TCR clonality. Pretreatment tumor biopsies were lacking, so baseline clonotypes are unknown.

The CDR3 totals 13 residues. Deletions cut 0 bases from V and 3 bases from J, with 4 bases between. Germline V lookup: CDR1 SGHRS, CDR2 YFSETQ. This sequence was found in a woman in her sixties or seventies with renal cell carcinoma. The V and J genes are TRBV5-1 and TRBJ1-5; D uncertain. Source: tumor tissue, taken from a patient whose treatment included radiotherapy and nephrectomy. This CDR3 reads CASSLGTNQPQHF. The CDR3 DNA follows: TGCGCCAGCAGCTTGGGGACCAATCAGCCCCAGCATTTT.